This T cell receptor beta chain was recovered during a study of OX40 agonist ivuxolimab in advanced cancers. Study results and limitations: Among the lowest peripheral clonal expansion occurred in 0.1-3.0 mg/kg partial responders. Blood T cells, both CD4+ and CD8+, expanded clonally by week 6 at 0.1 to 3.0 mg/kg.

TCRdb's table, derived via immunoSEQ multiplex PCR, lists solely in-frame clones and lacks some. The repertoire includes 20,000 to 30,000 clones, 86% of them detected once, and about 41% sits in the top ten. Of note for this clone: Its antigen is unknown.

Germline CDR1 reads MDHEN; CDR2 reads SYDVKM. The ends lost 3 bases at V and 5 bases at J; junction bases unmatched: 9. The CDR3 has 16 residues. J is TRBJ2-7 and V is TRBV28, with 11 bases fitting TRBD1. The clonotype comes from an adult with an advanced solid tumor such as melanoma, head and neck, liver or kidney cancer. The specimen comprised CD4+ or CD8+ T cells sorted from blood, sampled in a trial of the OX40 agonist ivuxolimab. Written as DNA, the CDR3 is TGTGCCAGCAGTTTGGGGGGGACAGGGGGTCTGGACGAGCAGTACTTC. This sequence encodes CASSLGGTGGLDEQYF.